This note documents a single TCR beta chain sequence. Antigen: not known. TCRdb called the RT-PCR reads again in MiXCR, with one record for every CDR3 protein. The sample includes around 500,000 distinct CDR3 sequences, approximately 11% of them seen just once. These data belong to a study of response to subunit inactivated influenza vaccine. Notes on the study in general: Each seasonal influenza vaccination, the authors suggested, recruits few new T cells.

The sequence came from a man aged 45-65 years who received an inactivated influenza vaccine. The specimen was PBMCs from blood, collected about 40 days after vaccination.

The CDR3 reads CSARGDHGYTF. The CDR3 DNA reads as TGCAGTGCTAGGGGGGACCATGGCTACACCTTC. This chain links TRBV20-1 with TRBJ1-2; D is possibly TRBD1 (5 bases). The ends were cut back, 3 bases at V and 6 bases at J, with 8 bases in the middle. CDR1 and CDR2 from the germline V gene are DFQATT and SNEGSKA (reference sequence). The CDR3 runs to 11 residues.